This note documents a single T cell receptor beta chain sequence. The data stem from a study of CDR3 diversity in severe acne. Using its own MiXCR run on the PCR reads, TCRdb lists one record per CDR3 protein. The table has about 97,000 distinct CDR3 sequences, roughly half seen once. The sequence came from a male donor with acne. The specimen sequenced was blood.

The CDR3 DNA reads TGTGCCAGCAGCGCAAGGTGGGATCACGAGCAGTACTTC. This gives the protein CASSARWDHEQYF. J is TRBJ2-7 and V is TRBV3-1, with D unresolved. Germline values: CDR1 LGHDT, CDR2 YNNKEL (reference sequence). CDR3 size: 13 residues. V lost 5 bases to trimming and J lost 5 bases, with 13 bases between them.